A single sample is the source of the 11 T cell receptor beta chains below, sequenced in a study of naive and memory T cell subsets. An equimolar mix of two oligonucleotides served as the beta constant-region primer for TRBC1 and TRBC2. Nested alpha and beta constant-region primers with the SP2 primer drove four PCR rounds on ligated cDNA. TCRdb passed the UMI-ligation and nested PCR reads through MiXCR, listing each CDR3 protein once. This repertoire shows 95,000 to 150,000 distinct CDR3 sequences, 35% to 40% found once; its top ten account for roughly 0.86%. The sequenced material came from central memory CD4+ T cells from blood. The receptors shown here come from a human donor in good health.

This chain connects TRBV24-1 to TRBJ2-3; tentative D call: TRBD1 (6 bases). This CDR3 region has 16 residues. Trimming took off 1 base at V and 6 bases at J, with 16 bases between the two ends. The V gene's germline CDR1 is KGHDR and CDR2 SFDVKD. The chain's CDR3 is CATSDFGQGGRDTQYF. CDR3 bases: TGTGCCACCAGTGATTTTGGTCAAGGGGGTAGGGATACGCAGTATTTT.

The CDR3 is CSARAVAGNEQFF. CDR3 in DNA: TGCAGTGCTAGGGCTGTAGCAGGCAATGAGCAGTTCTTC. This sequence joins TRBV20-1 and TRBJ2-1; unclear D gene. There are 13 residues in the CDR3. Germline CDR1 is DFQATT and CDR2 is SNEGSKA (reference sequence). The V and J ends lost 3 bases and 6 bases respectively, with 12 bases between them.

CDR3 DNA sequence: TGCGCCAGCAGCCCATGGGACAGGGGATACGAGCAGTACTTC. This gives the protein CASSPWDRGYEQYF. This chain uses TRBV5-1 with TRBJ2-7; 10 bases match TRBD1. The germline V gene has CDR1 SGHRS and CDR2 YFSETQ. The CDR3 has 14 residues. The ends lost 4 bases at V and 4 bases at J; junction bases unmatched: 5.

This clonotype was seen a handful of times. The chain is built from TRBV12-3 or TRBV12-4 and TRBJ2-2; D might be TRBD1 or TRBD2, each matching 5 bases. This CDR3 contains 15 residues. V lost 7 bases, J lost 4 bases, and 16 bases lay in between. CDR3 nucleotide sequence: TGTGCCAGCACCCTGGGAGCAGGGCCCACCGGGGAGCTGTTTTTT. It codes for CASTLGAGPTGELFF.

The V gene is TRBV11-2, the J gene TRBJ2-7; the match to TRBD1 covers 8 bases. The CDR3 totals 15 residues. Germline V gives CDR1 SGHAT, CDR2 FQNNGV. The J segment lost 2 bases and the V segment lost 1 base, leaving 4 bases of the junction unmatched. The CDR3 protein is CASSLGTGTPYEQYF. DNA of the CDR3: TGTGCCAGCAGCTTAGGGACAGGGACCCCCTACGAGCAGTACTTC.

The chain recombines TRBV28 with TRBJ2-1, with 13 nucleotides matching TRBD2. Losses at the gene ends were 3 bases for V and 9 bases for J; bases not matched to a gene: 8. The CDR3 is 16 amino acids. Germline CDR1 is MDHEN and CDR2 is SYDVKM. The CDR3 DNA is TGTGCCAGCAGTTTGTTCGGACTAGCGGGAGAAGTTGAGCAGTTCTTC. Translation gives CASSLFGLAGEVEQFF.

Many counts were recorded for this clonotype. The J gene is TRBJ2-4, the V gene TRBV20-1; TRBD2 might be the D (6 bases). The germline gives CDR1 DFQATT, CDR2 SNEGSKA (reference sequence). V was trimmed by 6 bases and J by 1 base, leaving 19 bases between them. The CDR3 loop spans 16 amino acids. In nucleotides, the CDR3 is TGCAGTGCCTGGAGTTCAGGGACTCCGGCCAAAAACATTCAGTACTTC. It translates to CSAWSSGTPAKNIQYF.

In its sample, this clonotype was seen a few times. The chain recombines TRBV20-1 with TRBJ1-1; D gene ambiguous. The CDR3 has 11 amino acids. Germline CDR1 and CDR2: DFQATT and SNEGSKA (reference sequence). V lost 3 bases to trimming and J lost 7 bases, with 9 bases between them. The CDR3 sequence is CSASYSREAFF. As DNA, the CDR3 is TGCAGTGCTAGTTACAGTCGTGAAGCTTTCTTT.

The chain links TRBV12-3 or TRBV12-4 to TRBJ2-3; the match to TRBD2 covers 8 bases. CDR3 size: 15 residues. Trimming removed 2 bases from V and 1 base from J; junction bases left unmatched: 2. DNA of the CDR3: TGTGCCAGCAGTTTAAGCGGGAGCGGCACAGATACGCAGTATTTT. Protein: CASSLSGSGTDTQYF.

This clonotype was counted once. This chain links TRBV30 with TRBJ1-6; the D is unclear. Trimming pared 1 base from V and 14 bases from J, leaving 9 bases between. The CDR3 runs 11 residues. The germline gives CDR1 GTSNPN, CDR2 SVGIG (reference sequence). The CDR3 sequence: CAWSDSTALHF. DNA of the CDR3: TGTGCCTGGAGTGACAGTACAGCCCTCCACTTT.

This clonotype was counted between two and nine times. The chain combines TRBV10-1 with TRBJ2-4; D is undetermined. The CDR3 has 16 amino acids. The germline V and J ends were trimmed by 2 bases and 0 bases, with 11 bases remaining between them. The germline V gene encodes CDR1 WNHNN and CDR2 SYGVQD (reference sequence). The CDR3 region is CASSEGLGLAKNIQYF. CDR3 nucleotide sequence: TGCGCCAGCAGTGAGGGATTAGGATTAGCCAAAAACATTCAGTACTTC.